Listed below are T cell receptor beta chains from one sample, sequenced in a study of T cells in localized non-small cell lung cancer. The table came from immunoSEQ multiplex PCR; TCRdb's copy has only in-frame clones and leaves some out. The sample shows approximately 81,000 clones, 88% of them seen only once. Source: peripheral blood, taken before any cancer treatment. The receptors were gathered from a woman aged 35-70 years with stage I squamous cell lung carcinoma. The CDR3 runs from the conserved cysteine through the conserved F or W.

j_call v_call cdr3_aa
TRBJ2-2 TRBV7-3 CASSLSSWTGELFF
TRBJ1-1 TRBV18 CASSPTGRTEAFF
TRBJ1-2 TRBV29-1 CSVVGGTHYGYTF
TRBJ2-1 TRBV27 CASRRLAGSYNEQFF
TRBJ1-1 TRBV5-4 CASSLEGVGTEAFF
TRBJ1-2 TRBV6-1 CASRRVQGSYGYTF
TRBJ2-5 TRBV5-1 CASSFRLAGGQETQYF
TRBJ1-3 TRBV6-5 CASRGKNLGNTIYF
TRBJ2-3 TRBV2 CASSAKRDRPDTQYF
TRBJ2-7 TRBV5-1 CASSLETGPYEQYF
TRBJ1-1 TRBV19 CASSLALNTEAFF
TRBJ1-2 TRBV21-1 CASSKAGGDYGYTF
TRBJ1-3 TRBV18 CASSPDFPSSGNTIYF
TRBJ2-5 TRBV6-6 CASTSDLDETQYF
TRBJ1-2 TRBV5-4 CASSLPGAYGYTF
TRBJ1-3 TRBV7-9 CASSLSTSGNTIYF
TRBJ2-5 TRBV5-1 CASTRWTSGGELQETQYF
TRBJ1-1 TRBV7-3 CASSRLGTAKGANTEAFF
TRBJ1-1 TRBV10-3 CAISERQGTTEAFF
TRBJ1-2 TRBV10-3 CAISDPSFNGYTF
TRBJ1-1 TRBV14 CASSFSGTGGTEAFF
TRBJ1-1 TRBV5-1 CASSLAQQGGTEAFF
TRBJ2-5 TRBV2 CASTALAGGLQETQYF
TRBJ1-1 TRBV19 CASSKTNTEAFF
TRBJ1-1 TRBV14 CASSQAQHRDRGRTEAFF
TRBJ1-6 TRBV14 CASSLSRGKSLHF
TRBJ1-6 TRBV4-2 CASSQESRGNSPLHF
TRBJ2-5 TRBV6-1 CASSVSSGGGETQYF
TRBJ2-4 TRBV30 CAWETPGNIQYF
TRBJ1-1 TRBV10-3 CAISSQGDTEAFF
TRBJ2-6 TRBV7-9 CASSLAEGSFIGANVLTF
TRBJ2-7 TRBV7-2 CASSLGGRIYEQYF
TRBJ2-5 TRBV7-9 CASSFGQTQYF
TRBJ2-2 TRBV13 CASSLRPLVNTGELFF
TRBJ1-2 TRBV6-5 CASSPGTNNYGYTF
TRBJ2-3 TRBV19 CASKERTTDTQYF
TRBJ2-7 TRBV2 CASSTERGREQYF
TRBJ2-7 TRBV7-2 CASSATGIGQYF
TRBJ2-5 TRBV18 CASSGDLETQYF
TRBJ2-7 TRBV6-1 CATALEGRYEQYF
TRBJ2-2 TRBV5-1 CASSLESGGAGELFF
TRBJ1-1 TRBV9 CASSSGVNTEAFF
TRBJ2-3 TRBV29-1 CSVDGLAGGPDTQYF